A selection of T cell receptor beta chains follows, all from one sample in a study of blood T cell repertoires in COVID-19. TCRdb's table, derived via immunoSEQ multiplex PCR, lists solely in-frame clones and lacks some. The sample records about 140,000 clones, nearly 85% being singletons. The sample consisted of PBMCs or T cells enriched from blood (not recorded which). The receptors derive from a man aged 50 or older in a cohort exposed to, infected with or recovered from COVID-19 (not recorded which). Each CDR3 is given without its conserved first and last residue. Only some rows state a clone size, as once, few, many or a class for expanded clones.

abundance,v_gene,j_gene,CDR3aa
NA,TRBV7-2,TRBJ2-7,ASSLALIVGGPPYEQY
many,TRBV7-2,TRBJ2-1,ASSLFQGTRTNNEQF
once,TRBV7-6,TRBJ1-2,ASSLAEDYGYT
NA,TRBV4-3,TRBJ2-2,ASSQDPSGGWAGELF
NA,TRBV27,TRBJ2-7,ASRPGQPFYEQY
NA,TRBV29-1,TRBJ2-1,SVVGQGLVVNEQF
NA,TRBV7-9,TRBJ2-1,ASSSPRTRYNEQF
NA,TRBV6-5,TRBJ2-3,ASSPWGGGTQY
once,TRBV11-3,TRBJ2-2,ASSLGQTTGELF
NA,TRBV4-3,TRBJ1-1,ASSQDYRGGSTEAF
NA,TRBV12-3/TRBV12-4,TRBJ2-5,ASRPDRKETQY